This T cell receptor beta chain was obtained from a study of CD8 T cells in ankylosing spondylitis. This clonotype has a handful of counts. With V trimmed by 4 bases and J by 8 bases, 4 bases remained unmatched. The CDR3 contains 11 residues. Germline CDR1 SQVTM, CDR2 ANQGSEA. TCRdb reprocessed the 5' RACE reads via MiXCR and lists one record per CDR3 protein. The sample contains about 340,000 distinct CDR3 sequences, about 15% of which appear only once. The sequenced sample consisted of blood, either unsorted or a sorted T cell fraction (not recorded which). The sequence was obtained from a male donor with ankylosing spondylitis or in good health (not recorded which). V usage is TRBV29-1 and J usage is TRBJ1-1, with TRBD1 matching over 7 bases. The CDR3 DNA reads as TGCAGCGTTGGCGACAGGGCGGAAGCTTTCTTT. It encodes CSVGDRAEAFF.